This T cell receptor beta chain was sequenced during a study of blood T cell repertoires in COVID-19. Study-level information: Samples of COVID-19 (acute and convalescent) were obtained from the United States, Italy and Spain. PBMCs, B-cell-depleted T cells, or T cells were the source of the cDNA or gDNA that made up the material.

In the original analysis: Reference gene primer amplification yielded estimated nucleated cell counts. The assay was immunoSEQ multiplex PCR, and TCRdb's table has in-frame clones only and misses some. For V, J and clone size, that table is used; D and trimming come from the DNA. Here the sample spans about 210,000 clones, around four fifths being singletons. The germline V gene has CDR1 SQVTM and CDR2 ANQGSEA. V shed 5 bases and J shed 2 bases, with 13 bases lying between them. This CDR3 is 13 amino acids long. The source material was peripheral blood. This clonotype was sampled from a woman aged 50 to 60 with acute or convalescent COVID-19. The V call is TRBV29-1, the J call TRBJ2-7; maybe TRBD1 (6 bases). The CDR3 reads CSVSDSTAYEQYF. DNA for the CDR3: TGCAGCGTTTCGGACAGTACAGCCTACGAGCAGTACTTC.